The clone carrying this T cell receptor (beta chain) was counted at least ten times. Its antigen is as yet unknown. The V gene end was trimmed by 4 bases and the J gene end by 2 bases; junction bases not matched to a gene: 9. The CDR3 covers 15 residues. CDR1 is SGHDT, CDR2 YYEEEE, per germline. This sample is drawn from a study of type 1 regulatory T cells. TCRdb re-derived calls from the reads in MiXCR, one entry per CDR3 protein. The sample contains 12,000 to 15,000 distinct CDR3 sequences, approximately 15% of which appear only once. The sequenced material came from cultured T cells, either the whole culture or a sorted T cell fraction (not recorded which). The receptor's source is a human donor in good health. The chain carries TRBV5-6 and TRBJ2-7; TRBD1 matches at 7 bases. For the CDR3, the DNA is TGTGCCAGCAGCGACAAGGGGGCGGTTCCCTACGAGCAGTACTTC. It yields the protein CASSDKGAVPYEQYF.